This T cell receptor (beta chain) was found in a study of blood T cell repertoires in COVID-19. Study as a whole: Both acute and convalescent COVID-19 samples were obtained from the United States, Italy and Spain. Nucleic acid was either cDNA or gDNA, and it came from T cells, B-cell-depleted T cells, or PBMCs.

In the authors' methods: It was from reference gene primer amplification that nucleated cell counts were estimated. The assay was immunoSEQ multiplex PCR, and TCRdb's table has in-frame clones only and misses some. The D gene and trimming were derived from the DNA, and the V and J assignments and clone size from that table. The sample records 50,000 to 75,000 clones, 70% to 80% being singletons. This clone has at least ten counts. Losses at the gene ends were 3 bases for V and 4 bases for J; bases not matched to a gene: 4. This CDR3 spans 14 amino acids. Germline lookup yields CDR1 SGHAT and CDR2 FQNNGV.

The origin of this receptor is a woman older than 75 with acute or convalescent COVID-19. Material: peripheral blood. The chain has TRBV11-2 and TRBJ2-7; the match to TRBD1 covers 9 bases. The CDR3 is CASSLTGGGYEQYF. The DNA of the CDR3 is TGTGCCAGCAGCTTGACAGGGGGAGGATACGAGCAGTACTTC.